This is a list of T cell receptor beta chains from one sample in a study of T cell repertoires in cytomegalovirus infection. The antigens for these receptors are not known. MiXCR, run by TCRdb on the reads, gives a single entry per CDR3 protein. The sample includes approximately 110,000 distinct CDR3 sequences, around 28% of them seen just once. Sequencing was performed on CD8+ T cells from cultured PBMCs, taken from culture after CMV antigen stimulation. These receptors came from a human donor in good health (CMV status not recorded). Some clones in this sample may be carry-over from other donors' samples. Both conserved end residues are part of each CDR3. Fields, in order: V gene, D gene, clone size, J gene, CDR3 DNA, CDR3 protein. The D gene is left open where the match is weak. Clone size is shown for a subset of rows, as once, few, many or a class of expanded clone.

TRBV19	TRBD1	.	TRBJ2-2	TGTGCCAGTACCCGGACAGGGAACACCGGGGAGCTGTTTTTT	CASTRTGNTGELFF
TRBV3-1	TRBD2	many	TRBJ2-3	TGTGCCAGCAGCCAAGATCGAATGACTAGCGGGGGGGCGTCAATGGTTACGCAGTATTTT	CASSQDRMTSGGASMVTQYF
TRBV12-3/TRBV12-4	.	once	TRBJ1-5	TGTGCCAGCAGCCCATCGGGGTATCAGCCCCAGCATTTT	CASSPSGYQPQHF
TRBV7-6	.	many	TRBJ2-2	TGTGCCAGCAGCTTAGCGCTCGACAGGGGGGAGCTGTTTTTT	CASSLALDRGELFF
TRBV4-1	.	few	TRBJ1-2	TGCGCCAGCAGCCAAACGGACATAGCTAACTATGGCTACACCTTC	CASSQTDIANYGYTF
TRBV7-2	.	many	TRBJ1-5	TGTGCCAGCAGCATCAACAGCTATAGCAATCAGCCCCAGCATTTT	CASSINSYSNQPQHF
TRBV7-7	.	.	TRBJ2-5	TGTGCCAGCAGCTTGTGGCAGTCCGAGACCCAGTACTTC	CASSLWQSETQYF
TRBV2	.	.	TRBJ1-4	TGTGCCAGCAACAATTGGAGCGATGAAAAACTGTTTTTT	CASNNWSDEKLFF
TRBV28	TRBD1	.	TRBJ2-7	TGTGCCAGCAGTTTATGGACAGGGGGGACCTACGAGCAGTACTTC	CASSLWTGGTYEQYF
TRBV19	.	.	TRBJ2-2	TGTGCCAGTAGTATATGGGTTATGGACACCGGGGAGCTGTTTTTT	CASSIWVMDTGELFF
TRBV20-1	.	.	TRBJ1-4	TGCAGTGCTAGAGATGGTCAACAGATTGAAAAACTGTTTTTT	CSARDGQQIEKLFF
TRBV5-6	TRBD2	few	TRBJ2-1	TGTGCCAGCAGCTTTATAGCGGGGTTCGGCTCCTACAATGAGCAGTTCTTC	CASSFIAGFGSYNEQFF
TRBV27	.	few	TRBJ2-7	TGTGCCAGCATGAACGTGGGGGTAAGCTACGAGCAGTACTTC	CASMNVGVSYEQYF
TRBV5-5	.	.	TRBJ2-7	TGTGCCAGCAGCCTGAGGACGGGGACCTACGAGCAGTACTTC	CASSLRTGTYEQYF